A single sample gave rise to the 17 T cell receptor beta chains below, sequenced in a study of OX40 agonist ivuxolimab in advanced cancers. TCRdb keeps only in-frame clones here, not all; method: immunoSEQ multiplex PCR. The sample includes about 100,000 clones, under 95% of them seen just once. Sequencing was performed on CD4+ or CD8+ T cells sorted from blood, taken in a trial of the OX40 agonist ivuxolimab. The receptors shown here come from an adult with an advanced solid tumor such as melanoma, head and neck, liver or kidney cancer.

This clone was detected a few times. The CDR3, as DNA: TGTGCCAGCAGTCTCACTGCCTACGGGACAGGCCATGAAAAACTGTTTTTT. Translated: CASSLTAYGTGHEKLFF. The rearrangement uses TRBV28 and TRBJ1-4; 8 positions match TRBD1. The ends lost 5 bases at V and 6 bases at J; junction bases unmatched: 14. The CDR3 consists of 17 residues. Germline V lookup: CDR1 MDHEN, CDR2 SYDVKM.

The V gene is TRBV7-9, the J gene TRBJ2-7; D is uncertain. Germline CDR1 is SEHNR and CDR2 is FQNEAQ (reference sequence). V lost 7 bases, J lost 6 bases, and 13 bases lay in between. The CDR3 runs 12 residues. The CDR3 protein is CASTSAAVEQYF. As DNA, the CDR3 is TGTGCCAGCACCTCCGCTGCGGTCGAGCAGTACTTC.

The CDR3 loop is CASSLGRASSYEQYF. The DNA for the CDR3 is TGTGCCAGCAGCCTAGGGAGGGCCTCCTCCTACGAGCAGTACTTC. V and J are TRBV28 and TRBJ2-7; 7 bases are a match to TRBD2. Germline loops: CDR1 MDHEN, CDR2 SYDVKM. This CDR3 is 15 amino acids long. V lost 6 bases to trimming and J lost 0 bases; unmatched junction nucleotides: 8.

The chain recombines TRBV29-1 with TRBJ1-4; D is uncertain. Trimming removed 5 bases at V and 0 bases at J, with 7 bases between. Per germline, CDR1 SQVTM and CDR2 ANQGSEA. The CDR3 is made up of 13 amino acids. The CDR3 DNA sequence: TGCAGCGTTTCCGGGACAACTAATGAAAAACTGTTTTTT. Its protein is CSVSGTTNEKLFF.

The rearrangement links TRBV5-1 to TRBJ1-5; D is uncertain. V lost 5 bases, J lost 0 bases, and 12 bases lay in between. Germline CDR1 is SGHRS and CDR2 is YFSETQ. The length of the CDR3 is 15 residues. DNA of the CDR3: TGCGCCAGCAGGATTGGCTCGGATAGCAATCAGCCCCAGCATTTT. Its translation is CASRIGSDSNQPQHF.

The J gene is TRBJ1-5, the V gene TRBV28; D not certain. The CDR3 covers 16 residues. With 7 bases removed from V and 0 bases from J, the gap between germline ends came to 16 bases. Germline V gene data show CDR1 as MDHEN and CDR2 as SYDVKM. As DNA, the CDR3 is TGTGCCAGCAAACGTAAACCAGAGTATAGCAATCAGCCCCAGCATTTT. This sequence encodes CASKRKPEYSNQPQHF.

The V gene is TRBV7-2, the J gene TRBJ2-7; 9 positions match TRBD2. CDR1 is SGHTA, CDR2 FQGNSA, per germline. The V gene end was trimmed by 1 base and the J gene end by 3 bases; junction bases not matched to a gene: 4. CDR3 size: 15 residues. CDR3: CASSLGTSVNYEQYF. The CDR3, as DNA: TGTGCCAGCAGCTTAGGGACTAGCGTAAACTACGAGCAGTACTTC.

There are a few counts of this clone. The gene calls are TRBV4-2 and TRBJ2-7, with 11 nucleotides matching TRBD2. The V gene's germline CDR1 is LGHNA and CDR2 YNFKEQ. CDR3 length: 15 amino acids. The V and J ends lost 1 base and 6 bases, in that order; junction bases with no gene match: 5. The CDR3 loop reads CASSQGTSGSTEQYF. The DNA for the CDR3 is TGTGCCAGCAGCCAAGGGACTAGCGGGTCTACCGAGCAGTACTTC.

The chain uses TRBV5-1 and TRBJ2-7; no reliable D call. The germline V gene has CDR1 SGHRS and CDR2 YFSETQ. Trimming removed 0 bases from V and 6 bases from J, with 10 bases in between. The length of the CDR3 is 13 residues. As DNA, the CDR3 is TGCGCCAGCAGCTTGGCCACCCTTGCCGAGCAGTACTTC. Its protein is CASSLATLAEQYF.

This chain joins TRBV27 and TRBJ1-4; 7 bases line up with TRBD1. This CDR3 contains 14 residues. The ends lost 4 bases at V and 4 bases at J; junction bases unmatched: 3. Germline CDR1 MNHEY, CDR2 SMNVEV (reference sequence). In DNA, the CDR3 is TGTGCCAGCAGTTCGGGACAGATTAATGAAAAACTGTTTTTT. Translated, it gives CASSSGQINEKLFF.

The rearrangement joins TRBV4-3 to TRBJ2-3, with a tentative D call TRBD2 (5 bases). The CDR3 runs 17 residues. V was cut by 4 bases and J by 0 bases, with 17 bases left in between. CDR1 LGHNA and CDR2 YSLEER come from the germline V gene. The CDR3 is CASSRGYRKGSTDTQYF. The CDR3 region has the DNA TGCGCCAGCAGCCGAGGGTATAGAAAAGGTAGCACAGATACGCAGTATTTT.

The chain joins TRBV11-2 to TRBJ1-1; D is unclear. This CDR3 region has 14 residues. CDR1 is SGHAT, CDR2 FQNNGV, per germline. Trimming took 0 bases from V and 4 from J, leaving 9 bases between them. CDR3 amino acids: CASSLDLATTEAFF. The DNA for the CDR3 is TGTGCCAGCAGCTTAGATCTGGCCACCACTGAAGCTTTCTTT.

This clone was seen only once. The rearrangement joins TRBV28 to TRBJ1-5; TRBD1 is a possible D gene (5 bases). The CDR3 contains 15 residues. Germline CDR1 MDHEN, CDR2 SYDVKM. V was shortened by 0 bases and J by 2 bases, with 8 bases between the two germline ends. This CDR3 is CASSLWQGGNQPQHF. The CDR3 DNA reads as TGTGCCAGCAGTTTATGGCAAGGGGGCAATCAGCCCCAGCATTTT.

The chain recombines TRBV19 with TRBJ1-1; D is unresolved. Germline V gene data show CDR1 as LNHDA and CDR2 as SQIVND (reference sequence). This CDR3 region has 17 residues. The ends were cut back, 4 bases at V and 1 base at J, with 19 bases in the middle. The DNA of the CDR3 is TGTGCCAGTAGTAAAACCCCCAATGAGAAAGGGAACACTGAAGCTTTCTTT. Translation gives CASSKTPNEKGNTEAFF.

The V call is TRBV5-6, the J call TRBJ2-4; D possibly corresponds to TRBD1 (5 bases). Per germline, CDR1 SGHDT and CDR2 YYEEEE. The CDR3 is 16 residues long. Trimming took 1 base from V and 6 from J, leaving 17 bases between them. In nucleotides, the CDR3 is TGTGCCAGCAGCTTGAAGGCCGGCTCCCAGGGAAACATTCAGTACTTC. Protein product: CASSLKAGSQGNIQYF.

This chain links TRBV5-4 with TRBJ2-3, with 9 bases aligning to TRBD1. Germline values: CDR1 SGHNT, CDR2 YYREEE (reference sequence). V lost 4 bases, J lost 2 bases, and 8 bases stayed unmatched. This CDR3 contains 16 residues. This chain's CDR3 is CASSRGQGRNTDTQYF. Written as DNA, the CDR3 is TGTGCCAGCAGCAGGGGACAGGGTAGGAACACAGATACGCAGTATTTT.

V usage is TRBV6-6 and J usage is TRBJ2-6, with unresolved D. There are 14 residues in the CDR3. Trimming cost V 3 bases and J 1 base, with 4 bases left between them. CDR1 is MNHNY, CDR2 SVGAGI, per germline (reference sequence). For the CDR3, the DNA is TGTGCCAGCAGTTATAGTTCTGGGGCCAACGTCCTGACTTTC. It yields the protein CASSYSSGANVLTF.